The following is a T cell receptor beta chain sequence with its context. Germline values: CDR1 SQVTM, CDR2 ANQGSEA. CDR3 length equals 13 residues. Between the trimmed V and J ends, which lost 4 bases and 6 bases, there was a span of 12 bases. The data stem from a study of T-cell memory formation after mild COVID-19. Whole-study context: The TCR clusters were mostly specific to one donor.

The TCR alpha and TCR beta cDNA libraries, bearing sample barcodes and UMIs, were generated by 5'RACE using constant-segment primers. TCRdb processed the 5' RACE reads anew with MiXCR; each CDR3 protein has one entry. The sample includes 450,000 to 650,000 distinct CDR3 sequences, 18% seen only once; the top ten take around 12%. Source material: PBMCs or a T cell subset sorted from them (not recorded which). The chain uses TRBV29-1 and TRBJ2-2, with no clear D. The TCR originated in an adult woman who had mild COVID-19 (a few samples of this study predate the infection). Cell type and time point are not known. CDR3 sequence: CSVALPDAGELFF. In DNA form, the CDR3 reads TGCAGCGTTGCCTTACCGGATGCCGGGGAGCTGTTTTTT.